This T cell receptor beta chain was captured in a study of blood T cell repertoires in COVID-19. Measured with immunoSEQ multiplex PCR; TCRdb has only the in-frame clones, and not every one. The table has about 270,000 clones, about 87% seen once. The sequenced material came from PBMCs or T cells enriched from blood (not recorded which). This clonotype was obtained from a woman in her forties or fifties who had recovered from COVID-19.

The CDR3 DNA follows: TGTGCCATCAGTGCGGGACCGGGACAGACCTTTAGCACAGATACGCAGTATTTT. It specifies CAISAGPGQTFSTDTQYF. The chain links TRBV10-3 to TRBJ2-3; 7 nucleotides match TRBD1. Germline V gene lookup returns CDR1 ENHRY and CDR2 SYGVKD. The CDR3 length is 18 residues. After removal of 4 bases from V and 0 bases from J, the junction contained 13 bases not matched to a gene.